What follows is one T cell receptor (beta chain) and its context. Its antigen remains unidentified. This probably arose from a read error, given a far larger clone one base away. This entry belongs to a study of cytomegalovirus exposure and HLA in healthy donors. The primer mix had 60 Vbeta and 13 Jbeta primers. Repertoires were generated with immunoSEQ multiplex PCR, while TCRdb's copy carries only in-frame clones and drops some. The sample has under 150,000 clones, roughly four fifths seen once. Study observations and caveats: Most TCR sequences were seen very rarely across donors, but some public TCRs occurred in many. At a 0.05 false discovery rate, a later analysis found 15,000 to 20,000 TCR beta sequences to be associated with HLA alleles. As a later analysis showed, a missense DCLRE1C variant was linked to trimming of TCR beta V- and J-genes.

CDR1 and CDR2 from the germline V gene are MDHEN and SYDVKM. The length of the CDR3 is 13 residues. V lost 4 bases, J lost 2 bases, and 7 bases lay in between. The chain links TRBV28 to TRBJ2-3; possible D gene TRBD2, 5 bases. Sequenced input: PBMCs. The receptor comes from a man aged 30 to 45 in good health and CMV-seronegative. In DNA form, the CDR3 reads TGTGCCAGCAGTTCCGGGGACACAGATACGCAGTATTTT. Its translation: CASSSGDTDTQYF.